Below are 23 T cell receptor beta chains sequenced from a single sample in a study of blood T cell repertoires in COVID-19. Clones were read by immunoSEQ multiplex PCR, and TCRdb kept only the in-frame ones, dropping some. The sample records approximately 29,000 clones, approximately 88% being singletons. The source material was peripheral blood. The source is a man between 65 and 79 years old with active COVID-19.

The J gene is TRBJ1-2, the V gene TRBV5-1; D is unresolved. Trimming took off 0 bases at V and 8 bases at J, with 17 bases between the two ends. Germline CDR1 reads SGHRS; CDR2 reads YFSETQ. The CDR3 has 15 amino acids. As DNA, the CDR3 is TGCGCCAGCAGCTTGGAGGCTGCAGGCGTCATAGGCTACACCTTC. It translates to CASSLEAAGVIGYTF.

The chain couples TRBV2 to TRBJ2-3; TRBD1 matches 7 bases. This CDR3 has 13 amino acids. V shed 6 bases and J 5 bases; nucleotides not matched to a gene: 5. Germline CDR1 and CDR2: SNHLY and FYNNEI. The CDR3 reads CASSDRAQDTQYF. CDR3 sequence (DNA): TGTGCCAGCAGCGACAGGGCCCAAGATACGCAGTATTTT.

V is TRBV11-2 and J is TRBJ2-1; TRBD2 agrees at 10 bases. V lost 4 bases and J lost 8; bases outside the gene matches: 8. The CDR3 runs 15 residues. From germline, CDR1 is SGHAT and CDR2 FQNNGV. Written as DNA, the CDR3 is TGTGCCAGCAGCTGGGGGGCTAGCGGGAGTCATGAGCAGTTCTTC. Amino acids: CASSWGASGSHEQFF. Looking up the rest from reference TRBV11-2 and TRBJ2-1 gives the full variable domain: EAGVAQSPRYKIIEKRQSVAFWCNPISGHATLYWYQQILGQGPKLLIQFQNNGVVDDSQLPKDRFSAERLKGVDSTLKIQPAKLEDSAVYLCASSWGASGSHEQFFGPGTRLTVL.

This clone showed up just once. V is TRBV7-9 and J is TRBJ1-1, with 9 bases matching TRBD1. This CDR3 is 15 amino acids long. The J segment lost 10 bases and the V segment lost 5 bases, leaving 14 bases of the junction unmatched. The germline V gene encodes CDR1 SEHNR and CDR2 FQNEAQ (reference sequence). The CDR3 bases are TGTGCCAGCAGCCTCGGGGGGACAGGGTGGGTAGCAGCTTTCTTT. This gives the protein CASSLGGTGWVAAFF.

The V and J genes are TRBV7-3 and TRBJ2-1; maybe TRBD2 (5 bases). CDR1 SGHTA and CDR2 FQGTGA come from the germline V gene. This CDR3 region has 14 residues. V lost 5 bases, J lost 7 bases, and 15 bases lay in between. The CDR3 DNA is TGTGCCAGCAGCCTACCCGGTGCGGGTAATGAGCAGTTCTTC. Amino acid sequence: CASSLPGAGNEQFF.

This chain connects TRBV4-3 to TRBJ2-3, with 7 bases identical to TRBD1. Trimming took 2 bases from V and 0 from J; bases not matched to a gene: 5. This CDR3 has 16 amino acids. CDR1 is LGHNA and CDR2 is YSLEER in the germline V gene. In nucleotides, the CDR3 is TGCGCCAGCAGCCAAACACAGGGGTTTAGCACAGATACGCAGTATTTT. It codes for CASSQTQGFSTDTQYF.

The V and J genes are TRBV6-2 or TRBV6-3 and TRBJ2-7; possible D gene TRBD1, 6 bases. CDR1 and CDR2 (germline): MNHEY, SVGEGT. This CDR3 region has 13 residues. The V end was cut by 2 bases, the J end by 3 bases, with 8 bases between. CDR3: CASSYGDNYEQYF. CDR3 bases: TGTGCCAGCAGTTACGGGGACAACTACGAGCAGTACTTC.

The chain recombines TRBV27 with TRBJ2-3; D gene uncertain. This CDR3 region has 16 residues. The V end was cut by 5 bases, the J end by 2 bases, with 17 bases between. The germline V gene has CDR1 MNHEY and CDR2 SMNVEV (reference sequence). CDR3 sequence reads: CASSPALSRVTDTQYF. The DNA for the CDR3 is TGTGCCAGCAGTCCCGCCTTGTCTCGGGTCACAGATACGCAGTATTTT.

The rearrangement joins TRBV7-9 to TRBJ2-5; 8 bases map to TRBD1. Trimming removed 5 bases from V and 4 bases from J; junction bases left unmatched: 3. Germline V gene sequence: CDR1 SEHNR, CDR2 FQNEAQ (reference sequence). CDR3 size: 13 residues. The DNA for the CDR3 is TGTGCCAGCAGCAGAGACAGGGGAGAGACCCAGTACTTC. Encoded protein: CASSRDRGETQYF.

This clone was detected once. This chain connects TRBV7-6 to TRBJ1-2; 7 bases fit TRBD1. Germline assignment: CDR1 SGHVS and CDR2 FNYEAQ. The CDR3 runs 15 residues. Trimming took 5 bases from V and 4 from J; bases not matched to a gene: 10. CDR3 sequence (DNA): TGTGCCAGCAGCGACCGACAGGGAGGTGCCTATGGCTACACCTTC. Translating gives CASSDRQGGAYGYTF.

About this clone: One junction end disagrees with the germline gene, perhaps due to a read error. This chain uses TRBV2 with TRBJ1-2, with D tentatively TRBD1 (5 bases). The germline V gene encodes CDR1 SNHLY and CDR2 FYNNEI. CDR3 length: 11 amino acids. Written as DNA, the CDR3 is TGTGCCAGCAGTCCCCAGGGAAGTTTGTTCTTC. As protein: CASSPQGSLFF.

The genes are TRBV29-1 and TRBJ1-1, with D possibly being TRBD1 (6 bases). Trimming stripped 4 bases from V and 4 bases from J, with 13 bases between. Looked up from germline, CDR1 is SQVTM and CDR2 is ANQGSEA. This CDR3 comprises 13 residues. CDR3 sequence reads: CSVGGGGSTEAFF. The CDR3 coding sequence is TGCAGCGTTGGGGGGGGCGGGAGCACTGAAGCTTTCTTT.

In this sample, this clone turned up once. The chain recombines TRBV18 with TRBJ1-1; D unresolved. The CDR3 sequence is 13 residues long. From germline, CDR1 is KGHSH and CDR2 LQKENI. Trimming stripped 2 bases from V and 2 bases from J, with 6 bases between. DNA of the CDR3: TGTGCCAGCTCACCAGTTACAAACACTGAAGCTTTCTTT. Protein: CASSPVTNTEAFF.

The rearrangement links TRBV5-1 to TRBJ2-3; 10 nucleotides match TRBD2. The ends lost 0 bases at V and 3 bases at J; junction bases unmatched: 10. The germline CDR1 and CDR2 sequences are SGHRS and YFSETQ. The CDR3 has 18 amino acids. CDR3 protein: CASSLEAAPGLATDTQYF. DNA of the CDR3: TGCGCCAGCAGCTTGGAGGCAGCCCCGGGACTAGCGACAGATACGCAGTATTTT.

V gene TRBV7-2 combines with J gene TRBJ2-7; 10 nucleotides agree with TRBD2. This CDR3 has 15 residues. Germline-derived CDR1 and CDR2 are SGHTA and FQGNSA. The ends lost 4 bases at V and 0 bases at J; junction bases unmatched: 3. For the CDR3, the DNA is TGTGCCAGCAGCTCGCTAGCGGGAGCCTCCTACGAGCAGTACTTC. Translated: CASSSLAGASYEQYF.

The CDR3 loop is CASTLAGAEYEQYF. CDR3 nucleotide sequence: TGTGCCAGCACCCTAGCGGGAGCGGAGTACGAGCAGTACTTC. This chain uses TRBV11-2 with TRBJ2-7; 10 nucleotides align to TRBD2. The germline V gene encodes CDR1 SGHAT and CDR2 FQNNGV. The CDR3 extends over 14 amino acids. Trimming cost V 7 bases and J 4 bases; bases outside gene matches: 7. The full variable domain, in which reference TRBV11-2 and TRBJ2-7 provide the parts outside the CDR3, is EAGVAQSPRYKIIEKRQSVAFWCNPISGHATLYWYQQILGQGPKLLIQFQNNGVVDDSQLPKDRFSAERLKGVDSTLKIQPAKLEDSAVYLCASTLAGAEYEQYFGPGTRLTVT.

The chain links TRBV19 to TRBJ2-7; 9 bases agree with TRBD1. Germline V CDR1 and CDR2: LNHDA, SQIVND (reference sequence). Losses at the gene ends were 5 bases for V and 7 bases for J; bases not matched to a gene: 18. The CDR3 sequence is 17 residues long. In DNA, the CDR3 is TGTGCCAGTAGTTCACTGGGACAGGGATGGCTTCGAGGGGAGCAGTACTTC. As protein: CASSSLGQGWLRGEQYF.

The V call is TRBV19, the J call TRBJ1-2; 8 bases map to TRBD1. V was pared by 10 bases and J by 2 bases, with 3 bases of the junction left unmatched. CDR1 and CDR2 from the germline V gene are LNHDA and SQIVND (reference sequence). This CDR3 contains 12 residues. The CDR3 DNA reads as TGTGCCACTCGACAGGGGAACTATGGCTACACCTTC. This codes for CATRQGNYGYTF.

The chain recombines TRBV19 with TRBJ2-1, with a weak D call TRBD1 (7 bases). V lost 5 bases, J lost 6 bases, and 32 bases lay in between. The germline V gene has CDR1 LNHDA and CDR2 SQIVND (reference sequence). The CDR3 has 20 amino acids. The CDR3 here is CASSGRTGPRGKLGSNEQFF. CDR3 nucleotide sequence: TGTGCCAGTAGTGGAAGGACAGGCCCCCGGGGGAAACTGGGATCCAATGAGCAGTTCTTC.

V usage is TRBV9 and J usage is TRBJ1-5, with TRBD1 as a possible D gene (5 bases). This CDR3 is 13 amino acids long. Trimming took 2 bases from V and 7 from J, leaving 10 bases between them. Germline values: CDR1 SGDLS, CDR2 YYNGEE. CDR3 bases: TGTGCCAGCAGCGTTGGAAGGGGCCAGCCCCAGCATTTT. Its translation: CASSVGRGQPQHF.

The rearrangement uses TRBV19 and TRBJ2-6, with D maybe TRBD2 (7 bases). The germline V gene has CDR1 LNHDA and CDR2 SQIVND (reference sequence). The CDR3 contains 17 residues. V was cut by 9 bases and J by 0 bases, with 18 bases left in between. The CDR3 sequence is CASWGLAVNSGANVLTF. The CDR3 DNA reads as TGTGCCAGCTGGGGGCTAGCGGTTAACTCTGGGGCCAACGTCCTGACTTTC.

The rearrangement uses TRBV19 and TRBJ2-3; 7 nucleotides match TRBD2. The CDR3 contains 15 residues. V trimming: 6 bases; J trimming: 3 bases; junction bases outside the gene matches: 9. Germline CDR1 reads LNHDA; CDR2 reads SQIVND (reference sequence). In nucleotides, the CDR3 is TGTGCCAGTAGACGAGCGGGACGGGAGACAGATACGCAGTATTTT. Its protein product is CASRRAGRETDTQYF.

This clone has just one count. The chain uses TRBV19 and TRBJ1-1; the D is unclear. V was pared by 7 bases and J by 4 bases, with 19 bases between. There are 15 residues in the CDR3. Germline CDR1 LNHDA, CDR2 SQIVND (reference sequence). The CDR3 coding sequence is TGTGCCAGTACCTACGAGGGTGGTGCCAGCACTGAAGCTTTCTTT. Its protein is CASTYEGGASTEAFF.